This T cell receptor (beta chain) was identified in a study of T cell responses to AZD1222 COVID-19 vaccine (dated by TCRdb to about 2021). In terms of the full investigation: AZD1222 recipients with second doses at about 4 weeks or about 12 weeks were pooled, because spike-specific TCR depth and breadth did not differ between schedules. TCR sequencing covered over 230 trial participants: approximately 200 given two doses of AZD1222 and around 26 given two doses of MenACWY control vaccine. Enrollment into the trials was organized by age into subgroups of 18-55, 56-69 and 70-plus years, and those subgroups contained about 150, 27 and 61 TCR-sequenced participants, respectively. What the study reported, not specific to this receptor: After two AZD1222 doses, spike-specific TCR breadth and depth were significantly higher than at day 0 and than in MenACWY recipients. The 56-69-year group was small, and its depth increase did not reach significance, likely because of low power. Reportedly, close to half of the unique spike-specific TCRs recognized epitopes lying outside the regions that are mutated in the B.1.351 and B.1.1.7 variants. Most participants were white British and females outnumbered males, and the authors suggested that clonal diversity may have been underestimated. No day 14 peak-response samples were available, so repertoires were characterized only after the peak T cell response. Conclusions about previously exposed vaccinees are limited because only a handful of AZD1222 recipients were SARS-CoV-2 seropositive at baseline. Vaccine-associated CD4 TCRs spanned the whole spike protein, with dominant responses in regions 160-218 and 743-854.

The CDR3 regions of human TCRbeta chains were analyzed by immunosequencing. The source study handled its data this way. Repertoire TCRs were matched against a reference library of SARS-CoV-2-specific TCRs generated with the MIRA antigen-specificity platform. Breadth meant the fraction of unique TCRs that were SARS-CoV-2-associated, whereas depth meant the fraction of total T cells that were SARS-CoV-2-associated. Each spike-specific TCR was assigned to its reactive spike region and to a CD4 or CD8 class using the MIRA data. Log10-transformed breadth and depth values were compared by one-way ANOVA with Sidak's multiple comparisons tests. TCRdb limited this immuneACCESS table to in-frame rearrangements with V and J called. A share of clones is missing; checked studies link under half to unresolved V genes, and the rest is unexplained. The D gene and trimming were derived from the DNA, and the V and J assignments and clone size from that table. In all, the sample holds about 96,000 clones, and roughly 90% of those were seen once. The top ten clonotypes cover roughly 26% of the sample.

Here V drops 4 bases and J drops 4 bases, and the junction holds 4 bases not matched to any gene. Counted from cysteine to phenylalanine, this CDR3 has 14 amino acids. CDR3 DNA is the only sequence kept; it has 42 bases, read in frame from the first base. Taken from the germline V gene (reference sequence), the CDR1 and CDR2 loops are LGHDT and YNNKEL. Explained via the paper, the time point label denotes: baseline before first vaccination. Vaccinee samples came from UK trials COV001 and COV002, including a single-blind randomized controlled phase 2/3 trial of AZD1222 (ChAdOx1 nCoV-19) in healthy adults. For TCRbeta chain sequencing, PBMC samples from trial participants were taken at day 0 and at day 28 after the second dose. This clone was detected once. Its antigen remains unidentified. The input lacks base qualities; no much larger clone sits a single base away.

The sequences come from peripheral blood, collected on day 0 of AZD1222 vaccination. In this chain, TRBV3-1 (or the pseudogene TRBV3-2) is recombined with TRBJ2-3, and 8 junctional nucleotides match TRBD2. The sequence came from an adult in good health. The base sequence is TGTGCCAGCAGCCCGAGCGGGAGTTCAGATACGCAGTATTTT. It is translated as CASSPSGSSDTQYF.